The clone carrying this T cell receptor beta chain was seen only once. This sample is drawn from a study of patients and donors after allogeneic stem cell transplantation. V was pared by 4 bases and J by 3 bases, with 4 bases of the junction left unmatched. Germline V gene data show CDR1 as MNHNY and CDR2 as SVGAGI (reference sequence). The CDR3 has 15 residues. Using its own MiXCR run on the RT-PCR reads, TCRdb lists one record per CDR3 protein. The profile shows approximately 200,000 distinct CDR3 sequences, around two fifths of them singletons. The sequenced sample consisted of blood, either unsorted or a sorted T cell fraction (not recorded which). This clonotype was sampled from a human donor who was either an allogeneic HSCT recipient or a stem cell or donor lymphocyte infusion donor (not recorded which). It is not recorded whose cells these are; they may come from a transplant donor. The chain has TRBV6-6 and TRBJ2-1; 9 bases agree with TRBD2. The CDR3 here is CASSSPSGIYNEQFF. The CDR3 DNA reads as TGTGCCAGCAGTTCGCCTAGCGGGATCTACAATGAGCAGTTCTTC.